The clone carrying this T cell receptor (beta chain) was detected a few times. The data stem from a study of blood T cell repertoires in COVID-19. Across the study: Researchers got acute and convalescent COVID-19 samples from the United States, Italy and Spain. Sources were T cells, B-cell-depleted T cells, or PBMCs; the material itself was cDNA or gDNA.

In the original processing: Amplification with reference gene primers provided the estimates of nucleated cell counts. Only in-frame clones appear in the TCRdb table, and some are missing; sequencing was by immunoSEQ multiplex PCR. V and J calls and clone size are those listed in that table; D and trimming were worked out from the DNA. This sample carries almost 70,000 clones, roughly 79% of them seen once, and the ten largest clones take roughly 50%. This sequence was found in a human donor in a cohort sampled during active COVID-19. Sequencing input: peripheral blood.

The CDR3 loop is CASSQDAPGGFNYGYTF. As DNA, the CDR3 is TGCGCCAGCAGCCAAGATGCCCCGGGCGGGTTTAACTATGGCTACACCTTC. The V and J genes are TRBV4-1 and TRBJ1-2; D unclear. V was clipped by 0 bases and J by 1 base, with 15 bases between them. From germline, CDR1 is MGHRA and CDR2 YSYEKL. The CDR3 extends over 17 amino acids.